This TCR beta chain derives from a study of naive and memory T cell subsets (TCRdb year 2017). Study-wide context: An open-source, UMI-based TCR alpha and beta sequencing pipeline was applied to sorted naive and memory peripheral blood T cell subsets. RNA was DNase-treated and reverse transcribed with TCR constant-region primers, mostly using SuperScript III. Complete agreement was observed between the functional CMV T cell responses and the IgG serology results.

Overall results and qualifications from the work: Clonotypes were defined as single alpha or beta chain sequences, not paired alpha/beta receptors. TCR abundance followed a power law whose exponent differed between naive and memory subsets but was consistent across the three individuals. In both CD4 and CD8 cells, a rise in Gini index and a fall in Shannon and inverse Simpson diversity were observed from naive through CM, EM and EMRA. A few larger clonotypes were present in naive repertoires, especially CD8 naive repertoires, and these clonotypes were possibly memory cells re-expressing CD45RA. The repertoire findings for the naive and memory subsets could not be validated against a ground truth, as none was available. Following error correction, more than 95% of naive TCR sequences occurred only once, which made naive abundance distributions much steeper than those of memory subsets. RNA-based TCR counts may be influenced by expression changes linked to T cell activation and differentiation.

The library came from UMI-ligation and nested PCR. The beta constant-region primer consisted of an equimolar mixture of two oligonucleotides that together covered TRBC1 and TRBC2. The ligated cDNA went through four rounds of PCR with nested alpha and beta constant-region primers together with the SP2 primer. A single-stranded oligonucleotide carrying the SP2 primer and a 12-nucleotide UMI was ligated to the 3' end of the cDNA by T4 RNA ligase 1. The ligation reaction was incubated at 16°C for about 18-24 hours. To avoid over-amplification, PCR2 was usually performed as a SYBR Green qPCR and halted once a predetermined threshold was reached. All purifications after the first were performed with Agencourt AMPure XP magnetic beads. Library quantification was done by Qubit, followed by a TapeStation check on which the main peak was expected at around 650 bp. The pooled libraries were sequenced on an Illumina MiSeq using v2 2x251 paired-end kits, which usually yielded about 0.95-2.1 million reads per sample. Each sample's library went into the pool at roughly 4.4 nM, and roughly 4.5-8% PhiX was added to help with cluster recognition. In the source study's methods: Using tag matching that tolerated one base-pair mismatch, Decombinator assigned V and J genes to FASTQ reads that had been processed by Demultiplexor. UMIs were used by Collapsinator to correct both sequencing errors and frequency errors arising from PCR heterogeneity. TCRs were translated and CDR3s were extracted from the conserved cysteine to the FGXG phenylalanine by CDR3Translator, with non-productive sequences being flagged. Gini, Shannon entropy and inverse Simpson indices were calculated on repertoires subsampled to equal numbers of UMI-defined TCRs. Within the linear range, a power law was fitted to clonotype abundance distributions using maximum likelihood. On one naive CD8 sample, the pipeline and MIGEC gave similar UMI counts, unique TCR numbers and clonal distributions. One analysis removed from the naive repertoire any naive TCRs that were also found in any memory subset from the same donor. A set of several thousand CMV-associated CDR3 sequences, compiled from VDJdb and a published dataset, was used to search the repertoires. Through fastp at Q25 and MiXCR, TCRdb rebuilt clones from the public reads, retaining in-frame beta chains. Each record represents a unique CDR3 protein, reported with the most common genes and DNA among its rows. It is TCRdb's table, rather than the study itself, that gives the V and J calls and clone size. A total of tens of thousands of distinct CDR3 sequences appear in this sample, about 10% of them only once. The ten largest clones represent around 1.3% of the sample.

TCR alpha and beta chain libraries were amplified separately from the second PCR step onward. The CMV status of each donor was determined by measuring IFNgamma production from CD4+ T cells after fresh PBMCs had been stimulated overnight with CMV viral lysate. CD4 T cells were positively selected using Miltenyi beads, after which CD8 T cells were positively selected from the CD4-negative fraction. Cells stained for CD3, CD4, CD8, CD45RA, CD27 and a live/dead dye were sorted on a BD Aria II into four subsets by CD45RA and CD27. A few healthy volunteers provided blood, and each donor's sample was split into CD4 and CD8 T cells and then further divided into four differentiation subsets. Approximately 120 ml of peripheral blood was collected from each donor, and PBMC were isolated by Ficoll-Paque PLUS density-gradient centrifugation. Sorted cells were lysed in RLT buffer, and RNA was extracted with a Qiagen RNeasy kit and stored at -80°C.

This clonotype was detected a few times. Its recognized antigen is unknown. No clone much larger than this one lies a single base away; base qualities are absent. The germline V gene (reference sequence) supplies CDR1 LGHDT and CDR2 YNNKEL. The CDR3 starts with the cysteine, ends with the phenylalanine, and has 14 residues. Of the read, only the CDR3 DNA is kept; its 42 bases are in frame from base 1. Trimming takes 4 bases from V and 2 bases from J, and the germline ends sit 9 bases apart. Sequenced input: naive CD8+ T cells from blood. What the cell subset or site label conveys for this sample: naive T cells, CD45RA high CD27+. The sequence was collected from a human donor in good health. The rearranged segments are TRBV3-1 and TRBJ1-5, with TRBD1 perhaps the D gene, on 5 matching bases. The sequenced DNA is TGTGCCAGCAGCCCGTCGACAGGCAATCAGCCCCAGCATTTT. It encodes CASSPSTGNQPQHF.